This T cell receptor (beta chain) was captured in a study of T cells after yellow fever vaccination. Study-wide context: Preparation of fractions with low cell numbers was performed using SMART-Seq v4 Ultra Low Input. Study-wide results and limits: Subsequent to the booster, the majority of primary-vaccination clones reappeared (around 95% CD4, 85% to 90% CD8). Few clonotypes appeared in both CD4 and CD8 compartments.

5'RACE template switching produced TCR cDNA carrying a universal primer site and UMIs. Using its own MiXCR run on the 5' RACE reads, TCRdb lists one record per CDR3 protein. The sample lists approximately 350,000 distinct CDR3 sequences, 11% occurring once. Per germline, CDR1 SGHRS and CDR2 YFSETQ. The ends were cut back, 2 bases at V and 3 bases at J, with 8 bases in the middle. The CDR3 length is 13 residues. This clonotype was counted between two and nine times. The antigen is unknown. The chain recombines TRBV5-1 with TRBJ2-5, with D tentatively TRBD2 (5 bases). The receptor was derived from a man between 18 and 35 years old who received the YFV17D yellow fever vaccine. Sequencing used PBMCs, obtained on the day of the first yellow fever vaccination. CDR3 in DNA: TGCGCCAGCAGCTTTTGGGGAGAAGAGACCCAGTACTTC. Its translation: CASSFWGEETQYF.